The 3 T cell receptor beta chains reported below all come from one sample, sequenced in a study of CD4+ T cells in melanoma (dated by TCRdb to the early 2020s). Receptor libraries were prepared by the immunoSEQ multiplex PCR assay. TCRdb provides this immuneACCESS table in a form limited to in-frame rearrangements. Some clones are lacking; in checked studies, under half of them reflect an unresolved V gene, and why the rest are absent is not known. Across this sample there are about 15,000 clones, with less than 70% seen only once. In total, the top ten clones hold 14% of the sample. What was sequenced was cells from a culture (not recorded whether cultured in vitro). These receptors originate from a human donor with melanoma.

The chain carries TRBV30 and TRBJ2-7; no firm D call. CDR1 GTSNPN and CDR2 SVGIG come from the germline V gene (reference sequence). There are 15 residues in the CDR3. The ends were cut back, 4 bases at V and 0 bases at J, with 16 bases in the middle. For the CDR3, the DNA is TGTGCCTGGACACGGAACAGCCTGAGCTCCTACGAGCAGTACTTC. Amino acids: CAWTRNSLSSYEQYF.

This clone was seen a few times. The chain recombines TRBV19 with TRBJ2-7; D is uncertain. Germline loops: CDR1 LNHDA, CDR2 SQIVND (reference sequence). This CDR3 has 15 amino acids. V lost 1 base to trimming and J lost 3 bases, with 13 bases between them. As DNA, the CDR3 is TGTGCCAGTAGTATAGGCCATCATCGGAACTACGAGCAGTACTTC. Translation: CASSIGHHRNYEQYF.

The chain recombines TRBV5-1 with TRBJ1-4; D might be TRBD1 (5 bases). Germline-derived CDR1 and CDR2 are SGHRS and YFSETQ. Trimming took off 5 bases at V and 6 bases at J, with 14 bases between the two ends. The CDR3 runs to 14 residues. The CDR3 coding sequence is TGCGCCAGCAGTTCCGGGACGGCCGATGAAAAACTGTTTTTT. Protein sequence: CASSSGTADEKLFF.